Each of the 18 T cell receptor beta chains below was sequenced from the same sample in a study of molecular identifiers for immune sequencing clone quantification (dated by TCRdb to 2016 to 2019). Library preparation employed PCR. The data were produced on an Illumina HiSeq 4000. In-frame beta chains were kept once TCRdb had trimmed the public reads at Q25 with fastp and called clones with MiXCR. Entries that share a CDR3 protein sequence are merged under the most common genes and DNA. The sample table records over 600,000 distinct CDR3 sequences; 20% of these occur just once. The ten largest clones capture 0.75% to 0.95% of the sample. Source material: naive CD8+ T cells from blood, with Jurkat cell RNA spiked in. The meaning of the sample's cell subset or site label: FACS-sorted CD8+CD4-CCR7+CD45RA+ naive T cells. Source of these receptors: a human donor in good health. Some libraries in this study had Jurkat cell RNA spiked in.

The gene calls are TRBV7-6 and TRBJ1-2, with 7 bases lining up with TRBD1. Unmatched junction bases numbered 7, after V lost 9 bases and J lost 6 bases. CDR3 size: 12 residues. Germline lookup yields CDR1 SGHVS and CDR2 FNYEAQ. The CDR3 DNA follows: TGTGCCAGGAGCGGCACAGGGGATGGCTACACCTTC. It codes for CARSGTGDGYTF.

This clonotype appeared many times. J is TRBJ1-2 and V is TRBV12-3 or TRBV12-4; possibly TRBD1 for D (5 bases). This CDR3 is built from 13 residues. With 3 bases removed from V and 8 bases from J, the gap between germline ends came to 13 bases. As DNA, the CDR3 is TGTGCCAGCAGTTTTCTAGCAGGGCACGGCTACACCTTC. Amino acid sequence: CASSFLAGHGYTF.

This clonotype was seen a handful of times. V gene TRBV28 combines with J gene TRBJ2-3; 14 bases map to TRBD2. This CDR3 contains 15 residues. The V segment lost 6 bases and the J segment 4 bases; nucleotides outside the gene matches: 3. The germline CDR1 and CDR2 sequences are MDHEN and SYDVKM. CDR3 coding DNA: TGTGCCAGCAGGGGGACTAGCGGGAGCGCAGATACGCAGTATTTT. This codes for CASRGTSGSADTQYF.

About this clonotype itself: Possible read error: a much larger clone is one base away. The chain employs TRBV5-1 and TRBJ2-6; 7 bases fit TRBD1. After removal of 0 bases from V and 1 base from J, the junction contained 10 bases not matched to a gene. Looked up from germline, CDR1 is SGHRS and CDR2 is YFSETQ. CDR3 size: 19 residues. CDR3 nucleotide sequence: TGCGCCAGCAGCTTGGCCACAGGGGTGGCTTTTTCTGGGGCCAACGTCCTGACTTTC. Its protein is CASSLATGVAFSGANVLTF.

This clonotype was detected ten times or more. The gene calls are TRBV4-1 and TRBJ2-7, with D tentatively TRBD2 (5 bases). The V end was cut by 2 bases, the J end by 4 bases, with 12 bases between. CDR1 and CDR2 from the germline V gene are MGHRA and YSYEKL. This CDR3 spans 14 amino acids. CDR3 loop: CASSQKAVGYEQYF. The CDR3, as DNA: TGCGCCAGCAGCCAAAAAGCGGTGGGGTACGAGCAGTACTTC.

This clonotype appeared many times. The V gene is TRBV7-9, the J gene TRBJ2-7, with TRBD2 matching over 11 bases. The CDR3 is 15 amino acids. Germline CDR1 and CDR2: SEHNR and FQNEAQ (reference sequence). J lost 2 bases, V lost 4 bases, and 4 bases had no gene match. CDR3 loop: CASSSGLAAAYEQYF. The CDR3 bases are TGTGCCAGCAGCTCGGGACTAGCGGCAGCCTACGAGCAGTACTTC.

Ten or more counts support this clonotype. This sequence joins TRBV7-9 and TRBJ1-2; TRBD1 matches 7 bases. V trimming: 5 bases; J trimming: 6 bases; junction bases outside the gene matches: 12. The CDR3 runs to 15 residues. The germline CDR1 and CDR2 sequences are SEHNR and FQNEAQ (reference sequence). CDR3 protein: CASSAWSVGGDGYTF. The CDR3 DNA follows: TGTGCCAGCAGCGCGTGGTCGGTAGGGGGCGATGGCTACACCTTC.

The V gene is TRBV27, the J gene TRBJ1-1; 12 bases agree with TRBD1. The CDR3 has 18 amino acids. The germline CDR1 and CDR2 sequences are MNHEY and SMNVEV (reference sequence). The junction had 8 bases not matched to a gene; V was cut back by 2 bases and J by 1 base. DNA for the CDR3: TGTGCCAGCAGTTTAGTTGGGACAGGGGGCTTACGGAACACTGAAGCTTTCTTT. Its translation is CASSLVGTGGLRNTEAFF.

This clonotype came up many times. V is TRBV6-1 and J is TRBJ2-3, with D maybe TRBD1 (6 bases). Trimming cost V 1 base and J 2 bases, with 10 bases left between them. The germline V gene has CDR1 MNHNS and CDR2 SASEGT. This CDR3 has 15 residues. CDR3 DNA sequence: TGTGCCAGCAGTGAAGGACAGGACCCCACAGATACGCAGTATTTT. This encodes CASSEGQDPTDTQYF.

There are many counts of this clonotype. The V gene is TRBV5-4, the J gene TRBJ2-1, with 10 bases aligning to TRBD2. V lost 2 bases and J lost 0; bases outside the gene matches: 2. The V gene's germline CDR1 is SGHNT and CDR2 YYREEE (reference sequence). CDR3 length: 16 residues. The CDR3 sequence is CASSFSSGSSYNEQFF. The CDR3 coding sequence is TGTGCCAGCAGCTTTTCTAGCGGGAGCTCCTACAATGAGCAGTTCTTC.

This clonotype was picked up many times. This chain connects TRBV5-8 to TRBJ2-3, with D unresolved. This CDR3 region has 15 residues. The germline gives CDR1 SGHTS, CDR2 YDEGEE. V was shortened by 6 bases and J by 2 bases, with 16 bases between the two germline ends. In nucleotides, the CDR3 is TGTGCCAGCATGGGATCCAGTGGCCCCACAGATACGCAGTATTTT. Amino acids: CASMGSSGPTDTQYF.

To note about this clonotype: This clone may be a read error of a much larger clone one base away. This chain links TRBV6-2 or TRBV6-3 with TRBJ2-3; D tentatively fits TRBD1 or TRBD2 (5 bases each). The germline gives CDR1 MNHEY, CDR2 SVGEGT. The CDR3 spans 14 residues. The CDR3 DNA follows: TGTGCCAGCAGTTACGCGGGTCCCACAGGTACGCAGTATTTT. Its protein product is CASSYAGPTGTQYF.

This clonotype was counted only a few times. V gene TRBV6-5 combines with J gene TRBJ1-5; D might be TRBD1 (5 bases). Trimming pared 0 bases from V and 5 bases from J, leaving 8 bases between. CDR3 size: 14 residues. CDR1 and CDR2 (germline): MNHEY, SVGAGI. The DNA of the CDR3 is TGTGCCAGCAGTTACTCCGGAGGGGATCAGCCCCAGCATTTT. It translates to CASSYSGGDQPQHF.

CDR3 DNA sequence: TGTGCCAGCAGCTTAGAACAGGGGGCTGGAAACACTGTATATTTT. It is translated as CASSLEQGAGNTVYF. The V call is TRBV7-9, the J call TRBJ1-3, with 9 bases aligning to TRBD1. The CDR3 has 15 residues. With V trimmed by 1 base and J by 14 bases, 12 bases remained unmatched. From germline, CDR1 is SEHNR and CDR2 FQNEAQ (reference sequence). Full variable domain (rest looked up from reference TRBV7-9 and TRBJ1-3): DTGVSQNPRHKITKRGQNVTFRCDPISEHNRLYWYRQTLGQGPEFLTYFQNEAQLEKSRLLSDRFSAERPKGSFSTLEIQRTEQGDSAMYLCASSLEQGAGNTVYFGEGSWLTVV.

This clonotype appeared many times. Written as DNA, the CDR3 is TGTGCCTGGAGTGTACAACGTGTATATCGCCCTATCTACGAGCAGTACTTC. Translated, it gives CAWSVQRVYRPIYEQYF. This chain uses TRBV30 with TRBJ2-7; D not resolved. Germline V gene data show CDR1 as GTSNPN and CDR2 as SVGIG (reference sequence). V was trimmed by 0 bases and J by 3 bases, leaving 21 bases between them. This CDR3 has 17 amino acids.

This chain joins TRBV13 and TRBJ2-7; tentative D call: TRBD2 (6 bases). The CDR3 runs 16 residues. CDR1 is PRHDT and CDR2 is FYEKMQ in the germline V gene (reference sequence). Trimming removed 4 bases at V and 0 bases at J, with 16 bases between. CDR3 in DNA: TGTGCCAGCAGCTCTCCCCTTGGGGAGGACTCCTACGAGCAGTACTTC. Translating gives CASSSPLGEDSYEQYF.

The V gene is TRBV28, the J gene TRBJ2-7; no reliable D call. Germline V gives CDR1 MDHEN, CDR2 SYDVKM. This CDR3 is 15 amino acids long. V shed 7 bases and J shed 5 bases, with 21 bases lying between them. This CDR3 is CASTSPGFRWNEQYF. The CDR3 DNA is TGTGCCAGCACCTCCCCGGGCTTTAGGTGGAACGAGCAGTACTTC.

The chain combines TRBV19 with TRBJ1-2; TRBD1 might be the D (6 bases). The V and J ends lost 10 bases and 14 bases respectively, with 20 bases between them. The CDR3 covers 11 residues. The germline gives CDR1 LNHDA, CDR2 SQIVND (reference sequence). For the CDR3, the DNA is TGTGCCACCGGGTGGACAGCCCCAGGGACCTTC. The encoded protein is CATGWTAPGTF.